The next 16 T cell receptor beta chains were all read from a single sample in a study of cytomegalovirus exposure and HLA in healthy donors (dated by TCRdb to 2015 to 2018). Library method: the immunoSEQ multiplex PCR assay. For the multiplex PCR, a mixture combining 60 forward primers for TCR Vbeta segments and 13 reverse primers for TCR Jbeta segments was used. This is the immuneACCESS table as TCRdb keeps it, with only in-frame sequences that have V and J called. A part of the clones is gone; compared with another copy, unresolved V genes explain less than half, and the rest is unexplained. Within this sample are 160,000 or so clones, with about three quarters of them counted one time only. The ten largest clones capture 7% of the sample. The sequenced material came from PBMCs. Receptors originate from a woman aged 35 to 49 in good health and CMV-seropositive.

The table lists this clone with a few counts. This chain connects TRBV7-2 to TRBJ2-5, with unresolved D. The DNA end is more similar to TRBJ2-7, so the J call may be wrong. The CDR3 contains 11 residues. CDR1 is SGHTA, CDR2 FQGNSA, per germline. Here the CDR3 reads CASSLEYEQYF. In DNA, the CDR3 is TGTGCCAGCAGCTTAGAATACGAGCAGTACTTC.

The chain links TRBV4-3 to TRBJ1-6, with D perhaps matching TRBD1 (5 bases). Between the trimmed V and J ends, which lost 0 bases and 13 bases, there was a span of 19 bases. The CDR3 has 16 amino acids. Germline values: CDR1 LGHNA, CDR2 YSLEER. In DNA, the CDR3 is TGCGCCAGCAGCCAAGAGAGTAGGGGTCAGTCTCAGCCCCTCCACTTT. Its protein product is CASSQESRGQSQPLHF.

V and J are TRBV7-6 and TRBJ2-1; 8 nucleotides agree with TRBD2. CDR3 length: 18 residues. Germline V CDR1 and CDR2: SGHVS, FNYEAQ. V shed 2 bases and J 0 bases; nucleotides not matched to a gene: 9. The CDR3 sequence is CASSLISPAGGSYNEQFF. The CDR3 coding sequence is TGTGCCAGCAGCTTAATTTCGCCTGCGGGGGGCTCCTACAATGAGCAGTTCTTC. The full variable domain, its missing parts supplied by reference TRBV7-6 and TRBJ2-1, is GAGVSQSPRYKVTKRGQDVALRCDPISGHVSLYWYRQALGQGPEFLTYFNYEAQQDKSGLPNDRFSAERPEGSISTLTIQRTEQRDSAMYRCASSLISPAGGSYNEQFFGPGTRLTVL.

The chain combines TRBV9 with TRBJ2-3, with D maybe TRBD1 (7 bases). The CDR3 consists of 15 residues. CDR1 and CDR2 (germline): SGDLS, YYNGEE. The V and J ends lost 3 bases and 1 base respectively, with 12 bases between them. The CDR3 here is CASSEGAGRTDTQYF. In DNA form, the CDR3 reads TGTGCCAGCAGCGAGGGGGCGGGACGCACAGATACGCAGTATTTT.

The chain employs TRBV5-6 and TRBJ2-1; the D gene is possibly TRBD1 (5 bases). The CDR3 spans 12 residues. The V end lost 1 base, the J end lost 6 bases, and 5 bases lay between the germline ends. The germline CDR1 and CDR2 sequences are SGHDT and YYEEEE. CDR3 sequence reads: CASSLTGNEQFF. The CDR3 coding sequence is TGTGCCAGCAGCTTGACAGGCAATGAGCAGTTCTTC.

The rearrangement links TRBV19 to TRBJ1-1, with a possible D match to TRBD1 (6 bases). V was shortened by 7 bases and J by 0 bases, with 9 bases between the two germline ends. The CDR3 contains 13 residues. The germline V gene has CDR1 LNHDA and CDR2 SQIVND (reference sequence). DNA for the CDR3: TGTGCCAGTATGAGGGGGATGAACACTGAAGCTTTCTTT. Translating gives CASMRGMNTEAFF.

This clone was seen once. The V and J genes are TRBV6-6 and TRBJ2-3, with 9 bases identical to TRBD2. The CDR3 length is 16 residues. CDR1 and CDR2 from the germline V gene are MNHNY and SVGAGI (reference sequence). Losses at the gene ends were 0 bases for V and 1 base for J; bases not matched to a gene: 2. In nucleotides, the CDR3 is TGTGCCAGCAGTTACTCTGTAGCGGGGGGCACAGATACGCAGTATTTT. This translates into CASSYSVAGGTDTQYF.

The chain is built from TRBV30 and TRBJ1-1; 7 bases line up with TRBD1. J was trimmed by 11 bases and V by 5 bases; bases with no gene match: 11. The CDR3 has 12 residues. Germline assignment: CDR1 GTSNPN and CDR2 SVGIG (reference sequence). The CDR3 DNA sequence: TGTGCCTGGGCCGGGTCCCAGGGGGAGGCTTTCTTT. Protein: CAWAGSQGEAFF.

The V gene is TRBV9, the J gene TRBJ1-2; 10 bases agree with TRBD1. Per germline, CDR1 SGDLS and CDR2 YYNGEE. CDR3 length: 16 amino acids. After removal of 0 bases from V and 0 bases from J, the junction contained 2 bases not matched to a gene. The CDR3 nucleotides read TGTGCCAGCAGCGTAGGACAGGGGGCCACTAACTATGGCTACACCTTC. As protein: CASSVGQGATNYGYTF.

This chain links TRBV19 with TRBJ2-1, with 12 nucleotides matching TRBD2. Unmatched junction bases numbered 11, after V lost 4 bases and J lost 7 bases. From germline, CDR1 is LNHDA and CDR2 SQIVND (reference sequence). The CDR3 spans 17 residues. As DNA, the CDR3 is TGTGCCAGTAGTAATGCCCTAGCGGGGGGGCGAGGGAATGAGCAGTTCTTC. It translates to CASSNALAGGRGNEQFF.

Note on this clone: Other DNA sequences from this sample encode an identical CDR3 as well. The V call is TRBV5-4, the J call TRBJ2-2; 11 bases line up with TRBD2. Germline V gives CDR1 SGHNT, CDR2 YYREEE (reference sequence). The CDR3 runs to 15 residues. V trimming: 2 bases; J trimming: 6 bases; junction bases outside the gene matches: 3. CDR3 sequence reads: CASSLPGLAAGELFF. The CDR3 DNA reads as TGTGCCAGCAGCTTACCGGGACTAGCGGCCGGGGAGCTGTTTTTT.

V is TRBV7-9 and J is TRBJ2-2, with 10 bases fitting TRBD2. V gave up 4 bases and J gave up 3 bases; unmatched junction bases: 14. The CDR3 covers 19 residues. Germline-derived CDR1 and CDR2 are SEHNR and FQNEAQ (reference sequence). For the CDR3, the DNA is TGTGCCAGCAGCTCTCCCGAGACTAGCGGGCGGTGGGACACCGGGGAGCTGTTTTTT. Translated: CASSSPETSGRWDTGELFF. Full variable domain (outside the CDR3, taken from reference TRBV7-9 and TRBJ2-2): DTGVSQNPRHKITKRGQNVTFRCDPISEHNRLYWYRQTLGQGPEFLTYFQNEAQLEKSRLLSDRFSAERPKGSFSTLEIQRTEQGDSAMYLCASSSPETSGRWDTGELFFGEGSRLTVL.

In its sample, this clone was seen once. This chain uses TRBV27 with TRBJ1-6; 8 bases match TRBD1. Germline V gene data show CDR1 as MNHEY and CDR2 as SMNVEV (reference sequence). The V gene end was trimmed by 10 bases and the J gene end by 7 bases; junction bases not matched to a gene: 15. This CDR3 region has 16 residues. CDR3 bases: TGTGCCACCAAGACAGGGGAACTTTATTTGAATTCACCCCTCCACTTT. Translation: CATKTGELYLNSPLHF.

This clone was counted a single time. The rearrangement links TRBV25-1 to TRBJ1-5, with TRBD1 matching over 9 bases. The CDR3 totals 15 residues. CDR1 and CDR2 from the germline V gene are MGHDK and SYGVNS. Trimming removed 6 bases from V and 5 bases from J; junction bases left unmatched: 8. CDR3 in DNA: TGTGCCAGCAGCGGGGGACAGGGTTTCTATCAGCCCCAGCATTTT. It is translated as CASSGGQGFYQPQHF.

This clone was found a few times. The V call is TRBV14, the J call TRBJ2-7; maybe TRBD2 (5 bases). This CDR3 has 13 amino acids. Trimming took 8 bases from V and 6 from J, leaving 17 bases between them. CDR1 is SGHDN, CDR2 FVKESK, per germline. The chain's CDR3 is CASGRRRLSEQYF. CDR3 coding DNA: TGTGCCAGCGGACGCAGGAGGCTGAGCGAGCAGTACTTC.

The chain uses TRBV5-1 and TRBJ1-2; D may be TRBD1 (6 bases). Trimming pared 2 bases from V and 6 bases from J, leaving 11 bases between. The V gene's germline CDR1 is SGHRS and CDR2 YFSETQ. CDR3 length: 13 amino acids. CDR3 residues: CASSFVGANGYTF. The CDR3 DNA sequence: TGCGCCAGCAGCTTTGTGGGGGCTAATGGCTACACCTTC.